Below are 29 T cell receptor beta chains sequenced from a single sample in a study of OX40 agonist ivuxolimab in advanced cancers. Sequencing used immunoSEQ multiplex PCR; TCRdb keeps in-frame clones, though not all of them. The sample lists roughly 140,000 clones, under 95% seen once, with around 0.31% in the top ten. The input for sequencing was CD4+ or CD8+ T cells sorted from blood, taken in a trial of the OX40 agonist ivuxolimab. All receptors derive from an adult with an advanced solid tumor such as melanoma, head and neck, liver or kidney cancer.

The rearrangement uses TRBV19 and TRBJ1-1; 7 bases match TRBD1. Germline-derived CDR1 and CDR2 are LNHDA and SQIVND (reference sequence). The CDR3 length is 14 residues. The J segment lost 4 bases and the V segment lost 5 bases, leaving 7 bases of the junction unmatched. The CDR3 nucleotides read TGTGCCAGTAGTCGACAGGGTAGGGGCACTGAAGCTTTCTTT. This gives the protein CASSRQGRGTEAFF.

The chain employs TRBV9 and TRBJ1-2, with D unresolved. The V gene lost 0 bases and the J gene lost 1 base, with 7 bases spanning the gap. This CDR3 is built from 14 residues. CDR1 SGDLS and CDR2 YYNGEE come from the germline V gene. The CDR3 loop reads CASSVVLDNYGYTF. DNA of the CDR3: TGTGCCAGCAGCGTAGTCCTTGATAACTATGGCTACACCTTC.

The V call is TRBV28, the J call TRBJ2-5; D unclear. Trimming removed 2 bases from V and 1 base from J, with 8 bases in between. The germline V gene has CDR1 MDHEN and CDR2 SYDVKM. This CDR3 contains 14 residues. The CDR3 DNA reads TGTGCCAGCAGTTTAGGCCAGGCCCAAGAGACCCAGTACTTC. Translating it yields CASSLGQAQETQYF.

The chain carries TRBV6-6 and TRBJ2-7, with TRBD1 matching over 8 bases. CDR3 length: 14 residues. Germline-derived CDR1 and CDR2 are MNHNY and SVGAGI (reference sequence). Losses at the gene ends were 6 bases for V and 0 bases for J; bases not matched to a gene: 4. CDR3 amino acids: CASRMTGDSYEQYF. The CDR3 DNA follows: TGTGCCAGCAGAATGACAGGGGACTCCTACGAGCAGTACTTC.

The gene calls are TRBV28 and TRBJ1-3; 7 nucleotides line up with TRBD1. CDR1 is MDHEN, CDR2 SYDVKM, per germline. V gave up 8 bases and J gave up 6 bases; unmatched junction bases: 22. This CDR3 spans 18 amino acids. The CDR3 loop is CASRGGRGPSVGKNTIYF. The CDR3 DNA reads as TGTGCCAGCCGAGGGGGCAGGGGCCCCTCCGTTGGAAAAAACACCATATATTTT.

This sequence joins TRBV4-3 and TRBJ1-1; no clear D. From germline, CDR1 is LGHNA and CDR2 YSLEER. Between the trimmed V and J ends, which lost 4 bases and 3 bases, there was a span of 9 bases. The CDR3 spans 13 residues. The CDR3 DNA reads TGCGCCAGCAGCCGTCGGGAGGACACTGAAGCTTTCTTT. It is translated as CASSRREDTEAFF.

This sequence joins TRBV5-4 and TRBJ1-1; D is uncertain. CDR3 length: 13 residues. The germline gives CDR1 SGHNT, CDR2 YYREEE (reference sequence). Trimming left V 6 bases short and J 1 base short, with 10 bases between. CDR3 nucleotide sequence: TGTGCCAGCAACTTTGCACCGAACACTGAAGCTTTCTTT. It codes for CASNFAPNTEAFF. Using reference TRBV5-4 and TRBJ1-1 for the parts outside the CDR3, the full variable domain is ETGVTQSPTHLIKTRGQQVTLRCSSQSGHNTVSWYQQALGQGPQFIFQYYREEENGRGNFPPRFSGLQFPNYSSELNVNALELDDSALYLCASNFAPNTEAFFGQGTRLTVV.

The chain carries TRBV6-5 and TRBJ1-5; D is perhaps TRBD1 (5 bases). The germline CDR1 and CDR2 sequences are MNHEY and SVGAGI. V was cut by 6 bases and J by 1 base, with 7 bases left in between. This CDR3 is built from 13 residues. The CDR3 sequence is CASRGGSNQPQHF. Here the CDR3 DNA reads TGTGCCAGCAGGGGGGGAAGCAATCAGCCCCAGCATTTT.

J is TRBJ1-1 and V is TRBV5-1, with no clear D. Germline V gene sequence: CDR1 SGHRS, CDR2 YFSETQ. V lost 8 bases and J 1 base, leaving 9 bases between the germline ends. The CDR3 is 12 amino acids. Written as DNA, the CDR3 is TGCGCCAGTAACGACCAGAACACTGAAGCTTTCTTT. Translation gives CASNDQNTEAFF.

J is TRBJ2-7 and V is TRBV28; tentative D call: TRBD1 (5 bases). Trimming shortened V by 7 bases and J by 4 bases, and 8 bases separated the two germline ends. CDR1 and CDR2 (germline): MDHEN, SYDVKM. The CDR3 has 11 residues. Here the CDR3 DNA reads TGTGCCAGCAACCAGGGTTACGAGCAGTACTTC. Its translation: CASNQGYEQYF.

This chain joins TRBV5-4 and TRBJ1-1; tentative D call: TRBD1 (5 bases). V lost 4 bases, J lost 4 bases, and 23 bases lay in between. Per the germline V gene, CDR1 is SGHNT and CDR2 is YYREEE (reference sequence). The CDR3 contains 17 residues. CDR3 nucleotides: TGTGCCAGCAGCCCCGACCCTGGGACCGGGAGAAGCACTGAAGCTTTCTTT. It specifies CASSPDPGTGRSTEAFF.

This sequence joins TRBV7-3 and TRBJ2-1, with TRBD2 matching 7 bases. The CDR3 totals 15 residues. Germline trimming cut 5 bases from V and 8 bases from J; bases unmatched to any gene: 12. The germline V gene encodes CDR1 SGHTA and CDR2 FQGTGA. The CDR3 loop reads CASSPGLAGVYEQFF. CDR3 DNA: TGTGCCAGCAGCCCGGGACTGGCGGGAGTCTATGAGCAGTTCTTC.

This clone appeared a single time. V and J are TRBV5-8 and TRBJ2-3, with 10 positions matching TRBD2. From germline, CDR1 is SGHTS and CDR2 YDEGEE. V lost 0 bases and J lost 7; bases outside the gene matches: 8. CDR3 size: 16 residues. CDR3 loop: CASSLAGLAGAYTQYF. The CDR3, as DNA: TGTGCCAGCAGCTTGGCCGGCCTAGCGGGGGCATATACGCAGTATTTT.

The rearrangement links TRBV4-1 to TRBJ2-1, with TRBD1 matching over 7 bases. This CDR3 is built from 15 residues. Per germline, CDR1 MGHRA and CDR2 YSYEKL. V was clipped by 4 bases and J by 4 bases; unmatched bases: 7. CDR3 DNA sequence: TGCGCCAGCAGCCTGACAGGGAGTTCGTACAATGAGCAGTTCTTC. Its translation: CASSLTGSSYNEQFF.

V gene TRBV4-3 combines with J gene TRBJ2-3; D not resolved. The germline V and J ends were trimmed by 2 bases and 2 bases, with 11 bases remaining between them. In germline, CDR1 is LGHNA, CDR2 YSLEER. This CDR3 is built from 15 residues. As DNA, the CDR3 is TGCGCCAGCAGCCAATCGCCCAGGTACACAGATACGCAGTATTTT. This sequence encodes CASSQSPRYTDTQYF.

Worth noting for this clone: The sample has other DNA sequences that encode this CDR3 too. The genes are TRBV5-4 and TRBJ2-5; D ambiguous. The germline CDR1 and CDR2 sequences are SGHNT and YYREEE (reference sequence). This CDR3 comprises 14 residues. V gave up 0 bases and J gave up 2 bases, with 8 bases separating them. CDR3 region: CASSLAGTQETQYF. CDR3 bases: TGTGCCAGCAGCTTGGCGGGCACTCAAGAGACCCAGTACTTC.

This chain connects TRBV18 to TRBJ1-2; D call uncertain. Per germline, CDR1 KGHSH and CDR2 LQKENI. CDR3 length: 12 amino acids. With 2 bases removed from V and 6 bases from J, the gap between germline ends came to 7 bases. In DNA form, the CDR3 reads TGTGCCAGCTCACCATGGGGAGATGGCTACACCTTC. Translating gives CASSPWGDGYTF.

V is TRBV2 and J is TRBJ2-2; D unresolved. The germline V gene encodes CDR1 SNHLY and CDR2 FYNNEI. The CDR3 loop spans 15 amino acids. V gave up 3 bases and J gave up 8 bases, with 16 bases separating them. Written as DNA, the CDR3 is TGTGCCAGCAGTGATGGGGTACTCCGTCCTGGGGAGCTGTTTTTT. This gives the protein CASSDGVLRPGELFF.

The rearrangement links TRBV6-5 to TRBJ1-4; D is perhaps TRBD1 (5 bases). The CDR3 spans 13 residues. Trimming took 6 bases from V and 7 from J, leaving 12 bases between them. Germline CDR1 reads MNHEY; CDR2 reads SVGAGI. The CDR3 sequence is CASSRDRGEKLFF. In nucleotides, the CDR3 is TGTGCCAGCAGCAGGGACCGCGGTGAAAAACTGTTTTTT.

The J gene is TRBJ2-2, the V gene TRBV6-5, with D possibly TRBD2 on 5 matching bases. V was pared by 6 bases and J by 3 bases, with 5 bases between. CDR1 and CDR2 from the germline V gene are MNHEY and SVGAGI. This CDR3 has 12 residues. CDR3 sequence reads: CASREDTGELFF. CDR3 in DNA: TGTGCCAGCAGGGAGGACACCGGGGAGCTGTTTTTT.

This chain joins TRBV5-6 and TRBJ2-1; TRBD2 agrees at 8 bases. The CDR3 has 18 amino acids. The germline V gene has CDR1 SGHDT and CDR2 YYEEEE. V lost 2 bases and J lost 0; bases outside the gene matches: 10. The CDR3 DNA sequence: TGTGCCAGCAGCTTTAGGACTAGCACTTTGAGCTCCTACAATGAGCAGTTCTTC. Encoded protein: CASSFRTSTLSSYNEQFF.

This clone was picked up one time. The gene calls are TRBV5-4 and TRBJ1-2; no firm D call. The V end was cut by 4 bases, the J end by 5 bases, with 15 bases between. The CDR3 loop spans 14 amino acids. Germline V gene lookup returns CDR1 SGHNT and CDR2 YYREEE (reference sequence). The CDR3 nucleotides are TGTGCCAGCAGCGCCTATAGCCTTAATTATGGCTACACCTTC. Translated, it gives CASSAYSLNYGYTF.

The V call is TRBV18, the J call TRBJ2-7; D gene unclear. The CDR3 runs 16 residues. V was pared by 0 bases and J by 0 bases, with 12 bases between. Germline V gene lookup returns CDR1 KGHSH and CDR2 LQKENI. The CDR3 loop reads CASSPPSRTDSYEQYF. In DNA, the CDR3 is TGTGCCAGCTCACCACCGTCCCGGACGGACTCCTACGAGCAGTACTTC.

The rearrangement links TRBV7-8 to TRBJ2-5; D possibly corresponds to TRBD2 (5 bases). This CDR3 has 11 amino acids. V lost 6 bases and J 4 bases, leaving 6 bases between the germline ends. The germline V gene encodes CDR1 SGHVS and CDR2 FQNEAQ. The CDR3, as DNA: TGTGCCAGCAGACGGGGAGAGACCCAGTACTTC. Translating it yields CASRRGETQYF.

The genes are TRBV5-4 and TRBJ1-1; the match to TRBD1 covers 9 bases. The J segment lost 4 bases and the V segment lost 4 bases, leaving 8 bases of the junction unmatched. From germline, CDR1 is SGHNT and CDR2 YYREEE (reference sequence). The CDR3 totals 15 residues. CDR3 sequence reads: CASSLRDREFTEAFF. The CDR3 nucleotides read TGTGCCAGCAGCCTCCGGGACAGGGAGTTCACTGAAGCTTTCTTT.

The V and J genes are TRBV18 and TRBJ2-7; D possibly corresponds to TRBD1 (6 bases). V was cut by 2 bases and J by 2 bases, with 13 bases left in between. Per germline, CDR1 KGHSH and CDR2 LQKENI. The CDR3 is 15 amino acids. DNA of the CDR3: TGTGCCAGCTCACCAGTCGGACAGATCACCTACGAGCAGTACTTC. This sequence encodes CASSPVGQITYEQYF.

V gene TRBV7-9 combines with J gene TRBJ2-5, with D possibly being TRBD2 (5 bases). The V gene's germline CDR1 is SEHNR and CDR2 FQNEAQ (reference sequence). Trimming took 1 base from V and 4 from J, leaving 7 bases between them. This CDR3 spans 13 amino acids. CDR3 in amino acids: CASSLVLAETQYF. CDR3 DNA: TGTGCCAGCAGCTTAGTCCTAGCAGAGACCCAGTACTTC.

V usage is TRBV27 and J usage is TRBJ1-1; no definite D call. The CDR3 is 15 amino acids. Trimming pared 4 bases from V and 1 base from J, leaving 13 bases between. From germline, CDR1 is MNHEY and CDR2 SMNVEV (reference sequence). CDR3 in amino acids: CASSSSSAGNTEAFF. For the CDR3, the DNA is TGTGCCAGCAGTTCTTCTTCCGCAGGGAACACTGAAGCTTTCTTT.

The chain recombines TRBV7-9 with TRBJ2-2; either TRBD1 or TRBD2 may supply D (5 bases each). The CDR3 totals 14 residues. The V gene's germline CDR1 is SEHNR and CDR2 FQNEAQ (reference sequence). V was trimmed by 2 bases and J by 4 bases, leaving 8 bases between them. CDR3 region: CASSLRDATGELFF. The DNA for the CDR3 is TGTGCCAGCAGCTTAAGGGACGCCACCGGGGAGCTGTTTTTT.